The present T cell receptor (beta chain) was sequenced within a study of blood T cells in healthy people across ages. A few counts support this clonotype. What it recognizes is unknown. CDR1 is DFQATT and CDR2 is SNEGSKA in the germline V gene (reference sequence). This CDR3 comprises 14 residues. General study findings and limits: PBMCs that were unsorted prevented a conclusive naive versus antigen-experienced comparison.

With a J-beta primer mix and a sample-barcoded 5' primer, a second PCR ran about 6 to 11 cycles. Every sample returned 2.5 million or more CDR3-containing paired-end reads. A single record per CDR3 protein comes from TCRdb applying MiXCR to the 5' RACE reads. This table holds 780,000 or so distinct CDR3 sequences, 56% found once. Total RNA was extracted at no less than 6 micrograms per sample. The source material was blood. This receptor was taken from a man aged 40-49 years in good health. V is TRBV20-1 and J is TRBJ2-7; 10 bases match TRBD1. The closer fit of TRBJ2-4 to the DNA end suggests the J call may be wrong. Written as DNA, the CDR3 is TGCAGTGCTTCTCCCGGGACAGGGGAGAACATTCAGTACTTC. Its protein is CSASPGTGENIQYF.